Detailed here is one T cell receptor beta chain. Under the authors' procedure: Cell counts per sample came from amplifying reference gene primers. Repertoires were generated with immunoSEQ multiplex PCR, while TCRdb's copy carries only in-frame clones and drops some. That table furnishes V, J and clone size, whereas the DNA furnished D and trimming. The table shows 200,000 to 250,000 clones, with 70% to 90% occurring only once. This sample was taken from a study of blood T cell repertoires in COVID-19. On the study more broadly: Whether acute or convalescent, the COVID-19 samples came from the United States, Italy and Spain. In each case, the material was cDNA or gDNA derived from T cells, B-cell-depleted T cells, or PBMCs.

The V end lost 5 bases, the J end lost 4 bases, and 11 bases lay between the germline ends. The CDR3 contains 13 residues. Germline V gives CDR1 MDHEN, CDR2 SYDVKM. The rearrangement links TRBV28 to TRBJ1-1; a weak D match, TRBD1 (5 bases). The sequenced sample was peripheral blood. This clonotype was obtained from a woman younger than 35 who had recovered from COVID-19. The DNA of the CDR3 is TGTGCCAGCAGTCGGAGGGGTGCCACTGAAGCTTTCTTT. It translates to CASSRRGATEAFF.